A single sample gave rise to the 16 T cell receptor beta chains below, sequenced in a study of cytomegalovirus exposure and HLA in healthy donors. The method was immunoSEQ multiplex PCR; TCRdb's version includes in-frame clones alone and lacks a portion of them. The table includes hundreds of thousands of clones, roughly 84% detected once. Sequenced material: PBMCs. The receptors were sampled from a young woman in good health and CMV-seropositive.

This chain uses TRBV7-9 with TRBJ2-7; 7 bases match TRBD1. This CDR3 has 15 amino acids. The germline CDR1 and CDR2 sequences are SEHNR and FQNEAQ (reference sequence). The V segment lost 5 bases and the J segment 3 bases; nucleotides outside the gene matches: 10. The CDR3 here is CASSQTGTVFYEQYF. Written as DNA, the CDR3 is TGTGCCAGCAGCCAAACCGGGACAGTATTCTACGAGCAGTACTTC.

The sample holds one count of this clone. This chain uses TRBV5-1 with TRBJ1-2; 9 bases fit TRBD1. The CDR3 is 16 amino acids. The V gene end was trimmed by 4 bases and the J gene end by 8 bases; junction bases not matched to a gene: 15. Germline-derived CDR1 and CDR2 are SGHRS and YFSETQ. CDR3 region: CASSTNTRDRVYGYTF. As DNA, the CDR3 is TGCGCCAGCAGCACTAACACCCGGGACAGGGTTTACGGCTACACCTTC.

The chain employs TRBV7-6 and TRBJ2-7, with D tentatively TRBD2 (5 bases). This CDR3 region has 15 residues. Trimming stripped 1 base from V and 0 bases from J, with 10 bases between. Looked up from germline, CDR1 is SGHVS and CDR2 is FNYEAQ. CDR3 coding DNA: TGTGCCAGCAGCTTAGGCCCCACTAGCTCCTACGAGCAGTACTTC. This translates into CASSLGPTSSYEQYF.

The chain combines TRBV28 with TRBJ1-2; D perhaps matches TRBD1 (5 bases). V was shortened by 3 bases and J by 6 bases, with 17 bases between the two germline ends. The germline gives CDR1 MDHEN, CDR2 SYDVKM. The CDR3 runs 15 residues. The CDR3: CASSFRPGRADGYTF. CDR3 DNA sequence: TGTGCCAGCAGTTTTCGTCCTGGCAGGGCGGATGGCTACACCTTC.

The V call is TRBV28, the J call TRBJ1-2; D might be TRBD1 (6 bases). CDR3 length: 12 residues. With 10 bases removed from V and 2 bases from J, the gap between germline ends came to 11 bases. CDR1 is MDHEN and CDR2 is SYDVKM in the germline V gene. CDR3 nucleotides: TGTGCCACCGCTACAGGGAACTATGGCTACACCTTC. Amino acids: CATATGNYGYTF.

This clone was seen a few times. The rearrangement joins TRBV19 to TRBJ1-2; D unresolved. Germline CDR1 is LNHDA and CDR2 is SQIVND (reference sequence). V lost 2 bases to trimming and J lost 8 bases, with 12 bases between them. The CDR3 totals 13 residues. CDR3 sequence: CASSIRTAGGYTF. CDR3 coding DNA: TGTGCCAGTAGTATAAGGACGGCGGGAGGCTACACCTTC.

This clone has a single count. V is TRBV29-1 and J is TRBJ2-7; a weak D match, TRBD1 (6 bases). This CDR3 contains 12 residues. Germline V lookup: CDR1 SQVTM, CDR2 ANQGSEA. Trimming removed 5 bases at V and 1 base at J, with 9 bases between. CDR3 sequence (DNA): TGCAGCGTTCGGACAGCTTCCTACGAGCAGTACTTC. Protein sequence: CSVRTASYEQYF.

Regarding this clone: The junction does not match germline at one end; this may be a read error. CDR3 amino acids: CASSGHLTASYNEQFF. The CDR3, as DNA: TGCGCGAGCAGTGGTCACCTGACAGCAAGCTACAATGAGCAGTTCTTC. This chain connects TRBV10-1 to TRBJ2-1, with TRBD1 as a possible D gene (5 bases). In germline, CDR1 is WNHNN, CDR2 SYGVQD (reference sequence). There are 16 residues in the CDR3.

The chain carries TRBV7-8 and TRBJ2-1; 10 nucleotides line up with TRBD2. The length of the CDR3 is 16 residues. Looked up from germline, CDR1 is SGHVS and CDR2 is FQNEAQ. V dropped 5 bases and J dropped 2; count of bases not matched to a gene: 6. CDR3: CASSPLGLAAYNEQFF. The CDR3 DNA reads TGTGCCAGCAGCCCCCTCGGACTAGCGGCCTACAATGAGCAGTTCTTC.

The chain is built from TRBV10-3 and TRBJ2-1; possible D gene TRBD2, 6 bases. This CDR3 is built from 13 residues. Germline lookup yields CDR1 ENHRY and CDR2 SYGVKD. V was pared by 5 bases and J by 4 bases, with 9 bases between. The CDR3 bases are TGTGCCATCAGTTCCGGGACTTACAATGAGCAGTTCTTC. Amino acid sequence: CAISSGTYNEQFF.

This sequence joins TRBV11-3 and TRBJ2-1; D is possibly TRBD2 (6 bases). V was clipped by 5 bases and J by 4 bases, with 12 bases between them. The V gene's germline CDR1 is SGHNT and CDR2 YENEEA. This CDR3 spans 14 amino acids. The CDR3 region has the DNA TGTGCCAGCAGCCCCTATGGGGGGTACAATGAGCAGTTCTTC. Amino acid sequence: CASSPYGGYNEQFF.

The chain uses TRBV28 and TRBJ2-6; D remains unclear. There are 13 residues in the CDR3. Per the germline V gene, CDR1 is MDHEN and CDR2 is SYDVKM. The germline V and J ends were trimmed by 9 bases and 0 bases, with 6 bases remaining between them. The CDR3 DNA reads TGTGCCAGTAGAAGCTCTGGGGCCAACGTCCTGACTTTC. Translated, it gives CASRSSGANVLTF.

V usage is TRBV30 and J usage is TRBJ2-5; 16 bases match TRBD2. CDR3 length equals 15 residues. J lost 9 bases, V lost 2 bases, and 6 bases had no gene match. The germline CDR1 and CDR2 sequences are GTSNPN and SVGIG (reference sequence). The CDR3 DNA is TGTGCCTGGAGTCAATCCGGGACTAGCGGGAGGGCCCAGTACTTC. It yields the protein CAWSQSGTSGRAQYF.

The rearrangement links TRBV21-1 to TRBJ1-4. TRBV21-1 is termed a pseudogene. The CDR3 has 16 residues. CDR3 nucleotides: TGTGCCAGCAGCAAAGATCCCCGTGGGGGGTATGACGTTAATAGGTTT. It is translated as CASSKDPRGGYDVNRF.

V and J are TRBV29-1 and TRBJ2-3, with 10 positions matching TRBD2. V trimming: 3 bases; J trimming: 0 bases; junction bases outside the gene matches: 9. Germline assignment: CDR1 SQVTM and CDR2 ANQGSEA. The CDR3 consists of 17 residues. CDR3 nucleotide sequence: TGCAGCGTTGACGGACTAGCGGAGGGGTATAGCACAGATACGCAGTATTTT. This gives the protein CSVDGLAEGYSTDTQYF.

This rearrangement joins TRBV19 to TRBJ1-5; D is possibly TRBD1 (5 bases). Between the trimmed V and J ends, which lost 5 bases and 0 bases, there was a span of 17 bases. The germline CDR1 and CDR2 sequences are LNHDA and SQIVND (reference sequence). The CDR3 consists of 17 residues. DNA of the CDR3: TGTGCCAGTAGTTCGGGGGGACGATTTTATAGCAATCAGCCCCAGCATTTT. It specifies CASSSGGRFYSNQPQHF.